This TCR beta chain was obtained from a study of T cell responses to AZD1222 COVID-19 vaccine. Points on this clone: The antigen remains undetermined.

V shed 2 bases, J shed 2 bases, and the junction held 14 bases outside the gene matches. The CDR3 is 19 residues long. Germline CDR1 is ENHRY and CDR2 is SYGVKD. TCRdb keeps only in-frame clones here, not all; method: immunoSEQ multiplex PCR. The data show 150,000 to 200,000 clones, over 80% seen once. The study, taken as a whole, reports: Baseline seropositivity occurred in only 5 to 7 AZD1222 recipients. A reported finding is that nearly half of spike-specific TCRs target unmutated variant regions. No repertoire was sampled before or during the peak T cell response, only after it. Two AZD1222 doses significantly raised spike-specific TCR breadth and depth over controls.

The rearrangement links TRBV10-3 to TRBJ2-5, with 10 bases aligning to TRBD2. The source material was peripheral blood, sampled on day 0 of AZD1222 vaccination. This receptor was identified in an adult in good health. For the CDR3, the DNA is TGTGCCATCAGTGAGACCTGGACTAGCGGTGGCGATCCGCAAGAGACCCAGTACTTC. This gives the protein CAISETWTSGGDPQETQYF.